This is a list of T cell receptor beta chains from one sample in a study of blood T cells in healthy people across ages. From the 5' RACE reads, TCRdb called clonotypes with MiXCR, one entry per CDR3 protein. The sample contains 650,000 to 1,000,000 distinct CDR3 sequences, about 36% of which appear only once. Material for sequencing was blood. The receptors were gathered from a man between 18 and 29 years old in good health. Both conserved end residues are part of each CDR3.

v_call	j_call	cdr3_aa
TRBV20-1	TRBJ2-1	CSASGGQVGNEQFF
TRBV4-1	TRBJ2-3	CASSQDHSRRADTQYF
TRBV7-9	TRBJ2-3	CASSRTTGGGSTDTQYF
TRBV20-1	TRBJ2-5	CSAKPFHAGDQETQYF
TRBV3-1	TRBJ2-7	CASSQAQQVYEQYF
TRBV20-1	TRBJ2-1	CSARDRYTEQFF
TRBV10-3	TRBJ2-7	CAISPRGVGYYEQYF
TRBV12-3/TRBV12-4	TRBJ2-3	CASSLDRVTDTQYF
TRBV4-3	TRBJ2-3	CASSHITSCRQYF
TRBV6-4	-	CASSELCGEETQYF
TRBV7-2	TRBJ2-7	CASSLAMGEQYF
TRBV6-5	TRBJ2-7	CASSYPQGYEQYF
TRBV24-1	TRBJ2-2	CATSDPTEENTGELFF
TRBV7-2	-	CASSPSSGRAAEQYF
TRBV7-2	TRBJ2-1	CASSSTGGLRNEQFF
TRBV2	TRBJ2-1	CASPTRNEQFF
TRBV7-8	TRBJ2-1	CASSHVDRGRNEQFF
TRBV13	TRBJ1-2	CASSLGGRSGSIRGYTF
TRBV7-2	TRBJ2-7	CASSLDLSGYEQYF
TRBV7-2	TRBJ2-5	CASSYPPNEQYF
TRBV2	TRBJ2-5	CASGISKETQYF
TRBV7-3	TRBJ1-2	CASSPAGEDYGYTF
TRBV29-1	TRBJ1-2	CSVKTGEYGYTF
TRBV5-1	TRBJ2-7	CASSLVGLAGGPRYEQYF
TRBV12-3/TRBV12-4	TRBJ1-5	CASSLGVYSNQPQHF
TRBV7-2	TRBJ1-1	CASSPTGQNTEAFF
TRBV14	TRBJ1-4	CASSFRGANPNEKLFF
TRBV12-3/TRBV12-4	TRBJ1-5	CAGSLTGDQPQHF
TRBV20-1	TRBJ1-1	CSARVPGTKNTEAFF
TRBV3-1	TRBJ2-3	CASSQGPGTDTQYF
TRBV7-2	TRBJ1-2	CASSPGQSPRPNYGYTF
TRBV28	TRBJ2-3	CASSLMGGGSTDTQYF
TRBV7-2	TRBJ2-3	CASSLSGGDTQYF
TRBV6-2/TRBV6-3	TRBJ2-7	CASSVEQFYEQYF
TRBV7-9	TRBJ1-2	CASSPPEGAYRDRYGYTF
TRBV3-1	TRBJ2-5	CASSPGPTSGETQYF
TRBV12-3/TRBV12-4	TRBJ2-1	CASTAGGAVNEQFF
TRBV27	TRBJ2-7	CASYSSSYEQYF
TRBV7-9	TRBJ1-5	CASSLGGGAQHF
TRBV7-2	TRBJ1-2	CASSPVRGSGYGYTF
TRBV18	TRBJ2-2	CASSPLGGLLNTGELFF
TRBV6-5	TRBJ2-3	CASSYLGQRTDTQYF
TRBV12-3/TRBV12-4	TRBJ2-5	CASSILQGTQYF
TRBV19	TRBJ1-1	CASNPRQGPGAFF
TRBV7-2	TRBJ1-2	CASSLTVGSDGYTF
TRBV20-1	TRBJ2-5	CSASPGTSFGTQYF
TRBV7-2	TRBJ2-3	CASSQAPKTQYF
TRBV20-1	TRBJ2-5	CSARPPGIIQETQYF
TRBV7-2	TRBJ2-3	CASSLGPATDTQYF
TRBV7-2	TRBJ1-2	CASSLATENYGYTF
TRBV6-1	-	CASSEKDTEIYEQYF